The 28 T cell receptor beta chains below come from one sample, sequenced in a study of follicular helper T cells after annual influenza vaccination. Regarding time point: 2015-2016 season, 7 days after influenza vaccination. Method: immunoSEQ multiplex PCR; TCRdb's copy keeps in-frame clones and lacks some. The sample includes fewer than 6,500 clones, 84% of them seen just once. Sequenced here: CXCR5+ CD38- circulating T follicular helper cells from blood, sampled 7 days after influenza vaccination. Indicated subset: circulating Tfh, non-naive CD4+CXCR5+PD-1+ (ICOS+CD38+ or ICOS-CD38-). Receptor source: an adult who received the influenza vaccine.

The CDR3 DNA reads TGTGCCAGCAGTCCCGGGACAGGGGCGGTCAACGTCCTGACTTTC. The encoded protein is CASSPGTGAVNVLTF. The rearrangement uses TRBV7-2 and TRBJ2-6; 10 nucleotides line up with TRBD1. Germline V gene sequence: CDR1 SGHTA, CDR2 FQGNSA. The CDR3 consists of 15 residues. V trimming: 6 bases; J trimming: 9 bases; junction bases outside the gene matches: 8.

The genes are TRBV7-2 and TRBJ2-7; D is perhaps TRBD2 (6 bases). The CDR3 spans 12 residues. CDR1 is SGHTA and CDR2 is FQGNSA in the germline V gene. V was clipped by 6 bases and J by 12 bases, with 18 bases between them. The CDR3, as DNA: TGTGCCAGCAGTTTCCCGGGACTGGGCCCGTACTTC. This codes for CASSFPGLGPYF.

The chain links TRBV4-2 to TRBJ2-3; TRBD2 matches 10 bases. The CDR3 extends over 14 amino acids. J was trimmed by 4 bases and V by 4 bases; bases with no gene match: 2. The germline gives CDR1 LGHNA, CDR2 YNFKEQ. CDR3 region: CASSRGLAADTQYF. The CDR3 DNA is TGTGCCAGCAGCCGAGGACTAGCGGCAGATACGCAGTATTTT.

This sequence joins TRBV5-1 and TRBJ1-2; D is unclear. Looked up from germline, CDR1 is SGHRS and CDR2 is YFSETQ. The CDR3 has 15 amino acids. Between the trimmed V and J ends, which lost 4 bases and 7 bases, there was a span of 20 bases. The CDR3 DNA sequence: TGCGCCAGCAGCCCCCGGTCCGGTTCGTCGGCTGGCTACACCTTC. It translates to CASSPRSGSSAGYTF.

This clone was detected a few times. This chain joins TRBV6-1 and TRBJ1-5, with 7 bases matching TRBD1. Trimming cost V 4 bases and J 0 bases; bases outside gene matches: 6. Germline-derived CDR1 and CDR2 are MNHNS and SASEGT. The CDR3 runs 16 residues. CDR3 nucleotides: TGTGCCAGCAGTGCAGTTACAGGGGTTAGCAATCAGCCCCAGCATTTT. Translation: CASSAVTGVSNQPQHF.

V and J are TRBV21-1 and TRBJ2-4. TRBV21-1 is given as a pseudogene. This CDR3 region has 19 residues. In DNA form, the CDR3 reads TGTGCCAGCAGCTATAAAACCGGGCCCTGGGCGTTGGCCAAAAACATTCAGTACTTC. As protein: CASSYKTGPWALAKNIQYF.

V usage is TRBV7-2 and J usage is TRBJ2-1; 15 bases line up with TRBD2. V lost 5 bases to trimming and J lost 9 bases; unmatched junction nucleotides: 5. The CDR3 contains 15 residues. CDR1 and CDR2 (germline): SGHTA, FQGNSA. CDR3 DNA sequence: TGTGCCAGCAGCCGGACTAGCGGGGGGGAGATTGAGCAGTTCTTC. Translated, it gives CASSRTSGGEIEQFF.

The chain recombines TRBV7-2 with TRBJ1-3, with D perhaps TRBD1 (6 bases). There are 15 residues in the CDR3. CDR1 is SGHTA, CDR2 FQGNSA, per germline. V was pared by 6 bases and J by 4 bases, with 16 bases between. DNA of the CDR3: TGTGCCAGCAGTCCCGAAGGGGGGGAGGGAAACACCATATATTTT. As protein: CASSPEGGEGNTIYF.

In regard to this clone: Other DNA sequences in this specimen translate into the identical CDR3. The chain uses TRBV4-3 and TRBJ1-4; D is unresolved. Trimming shortened V by 1 base and J by 8 bases, and 8 bases separated the two germline ends. CDR1 and CDR2 from the germline V gene are LGHNA and YSLEER. CDR3 length: 13 residues. CDR3 sequence reads: CASSQGVREKLFF. DNA of the CDR3: TGCGCCAGCAGCCAAGGGGTTAGGGAAAAACTGTTTTTT.

The CDR3 protein is CASSVVGPNEQFF. In DNA, the CDR3 is TGTGCCAGCAGTGTGGTAGGACCGAATGAGCAGTTCTTC. The V gene is TRBV27, the J gene TRBJ2-1; the D is unclear. The CDR3 totals 13 residues. Between the trimmed V and J ends, which lost 5 bases and 7 bases, there was a span of 12 bases. Germline CDR1 and CDR2: MNHEY and SMNVEV (reference sequence).

The V call is TRBV5-8, the J call TRBJ2-1; D call uncertain. CDR1 is SGHTS and CDR2 is YDEGEE in the germline V gene. Trimming pared 2 bases from V and 0 bases from J, leaving 12 bases between. This CDR3 contains 16 residues. The CDR3 region is CASSFYTASSYNEQFF. In DNA, the CDR3 is TGTGCCAGCAGCTTCTATACGGCGAGCTCCTACAATGAGCAGTTCTTC.

The chain is built from TRBV6-8 and TRBJ1-2, with D hard to call. Trimming removed 5 bases at V and 4 bases at J, with 11 bases between. Germline V gene lookup returns CDR1 MNHGY and CDR2 SAAAGT. The CDR3 consists of 13 residues. CDR3 coding DNA: TGTGCCAGCAGTACTTTGAAGACCTATGGCTACACCTTC. It specifies CASSTLKTYGYTF.

The chain employs TRBV6-5 and TRBJ1-2; D not resolved. Trimming cost V 6 bases and J 1 base, with 6 bases left between them. The germline gives CDR1 MNHEY, CDR2 SVGAGI. This CDR3 is 12 amino acids long. The CDR3 spells CASSANNYGYTF. The CDR3, as DNA: TGTGCCAGCAGCGCGAATAACTATGGCTACACCTTC.

Comment on this clone: An end of the junction does not agree with germline; a read error may underlie this. The rearrangement links TRBV19 to TRBJ2-1; 7 positions agree with TRBD2. CDR1 is LNHDA and CDR2 is SQIVND in the germline V gene (reference sequence). The CDR3 length is 15 residues. The CDR3 DNA is TGTGCCATTAGTCGAAGCGGGACCTCGGGGAATGAGCAGTTCTTC. This sequence encodes CAISRSGTSGNEQFF.

The chain carries TRBV19 and TRBJ1-4; D possibly corresponds to TRBD1 (5 bases). The germline V gene encodes CDR1 LNHDA and CDR2 SQIVND (reference sequence). The CDR3 is made up of 14 amino acids. Deletions cut 6 bases from V and 8 bases from J, with 16 bases between. The CDR3: CASRMGQLGEKLFF. In nucleotides, the CDR3 is TGTGCCAGTAGAATGGGGCAGTTAGGAGAAAAACTGTTTTTT.

The genes are TRBV19 and TRBJ2-5; TRBD1 aligns across 9 bases. CDR3 size: 16 residues. J was trimmed by 7 bases and V by 4 bases; bases with no gene match: 13. Germline CDR1 and CDR2: LNHDA and SQIVND (reference sequence). The CDR3 region is CASSTPTGGAGRTQYF. DNA for the CDR3: TGTGCCAGTAGTACACCAACAGGGGGCGCCGGGAGGACCCAGTACTTC.

The gene calls are TRBV7-9 and TRBJ2-7; a possible D gene is TRBD1 (5 bases). The V gene lost 2 bases and the J gene lost 6 bases, with 14 bases spanning the gap. Germline V gene data show CDR1 as SEHNR and CDR2 as FQNEAQ (reference sequence). The CDR3 runs to 14 residues. The DNA of the CDR3 is TGTGCCAGCAGCTTAAGCCAGGGTTCCCTCGAGCAGTACTTC. The encoded protein is CASSLSQGSLEQYF. Complete variable domain (other parts from reference TRBV7-9 and TRBJ2-7): DTGVSQNPRHKITKRGQNVTFRCDPISEHNRLYWYRQTLGQGPEFLTYFQNEAQLEKSRLLSDRFSAERPKGSFSTLEIQRTEQGDSAMYLCASSLSQGSLEQYFGPGTRLTVT.

The chain is built from TRBV19 and TRBJ1-1, with 10 bases identical to TRBD1. This CDR3 has 15 amino acids. J gave up 6 bases and V 3 bases, and 7 bases lay outside the gene matches. The V gene's germline CDR1 is LNHDA and CDR2 SQIVND (reference sequence). CDR3 coding DNA: TGTGCCAGTAGTATGAGGACAGGGGGAGGGTCTGAAGCTTTCTTT. The encoded protein is CASSMRTGGGSEAFF.

The rearrangement links TRBV27 to TRBJ2-3; weak D call: TRBD2 (5 bases). V was shortened by 5 bases and J by 4 bases, with 13 bases between the two germline ends. Germline V gene data show CDR1 as MNHEY and CDR2 as SMNVEV (reference sequence). The CDR3 is made up of 14 amino acids. Here the CDR3 reads CASSVEGRADTQYF. DNA of the CDR3: TGTGCCAGCAGTGTCGAGGGTAGGGCAGATACGCAGTATTTT.

The chain recombines TRBV11-2 with TRBJ1-4, with unresolved D. Germline V gives CDR1 SGHAT, CDR2 FQNNGV. This CDR3 spans 14 amino acids. Trimming shortened V by 2 bases and J by 4 bases, and 8 bases separated the two germline ends. This CDR3 is CASSLRQFNEKLFF. In DNA, the CDR3 is TGTGCCAGCAGCTTAAGGCAGTTTAATGAAAAACTGTTTTTT.

This rearrangement joins TRBV27 to TRBJ2-2, with D possibly being TRBD2 (5 bases). Germline V gives CDR1 MNHEY, CDR2 SMNVEV (reference sequence). This CDR3 has 14 amino acids. Deletions cut 3 bases from V and 3 bases from J, with 8 bases between. For the CDR3, the DNA is TGTGCCAGCAGTTTCTTGAGGGACACCGGGGAGCTGTTTTTT. Translating it yields CASSFLRDTGELFF.

The chain couples TRBV28 to TRBJ2-1, with 7 nucleotides matching TRBD2. CDR3 length: 14 amino acids. Germline values: CDR1 MDHEN, CDR2 SYDVKM. V shed 5 bases, J shed 7 bases, and the junction held 8 bases outside the gene matches. The CDR3 is CASSIGGSDNEQFF. CDR3 DNA: TGTGCCAGCAGTATCGGGGGGAGCGATAATGAGCAGTTCTTC.

The chain is built from TRBV5-1 and TRBJ1-1, with TRBD1 as a possible D gene (5 bases). With 0 bases removed from V and 1 base from J, the gap between germline ends came to 7 bases. The germline V gene has CDR1 SGHRS and CDR2 YFSETQ. The CDR3 sequence is 14 residues long. In DNA, the CDR3 is TGCGCCAGCAGCTTGGCGGGGCAGAACACTGAAGCTTTCTTT. Amino acids: CASSLAGQNTEAFF.

Only a few counts were recorded for this clone. The CDR3 bases are TGTGCCAGCAGTGGAGACTACTACGAGCAGTACTTC. Translated: CASSGDYYEQYF. This sequence joins TRBV6-1 and TRBJ2-7; TRBD2 might be the D (5 bases). The CDR3 has 12 residues. Germline-derived CDR1 and CDR2 are MNHNS and SASEGT. V lost 4 bases and J lost 3, with 7 bases in between.

V gene TRBV30 combines with J gene TRBJ2-1, with 10 positions matching TRBD2. The CDR3 length is 15 residues. From germline, CDR1 is GTSNPN and CDR2 SVGIG (reference sequence). The trim removed 2 bases at V and 3 bases at J, leaving 4 bases unmatched. The CDR3 region is CAWSRTSGNYNEQFF. CDR3 DNA sequence: TGTGCCTGGAGTCGGACTAGCGGAAACTACAATGAGCAGTTCTTC.

The rearrangement uses TRBV5-1 and TRBJ2-5; 9 positions agree with TRBD2. V was clipped by 4 bases and J by 3 bases; unmatched bases: 10. Germline lookup yields CDR1 SGHRS and CDR2 YFSETQ. The CDR3 extends over 16 amino acids. CDR3 sequence reads: CASSPSGVAGEETQYF. The DNA of the CDR3 is TGCGCCAGCAGCCCCTCCGGGGTAGCGGGGGAAGAGACCCAGTACTTC.

V is TRBV4-1 and J is TRBJ2-5; 9 bases map to TRBD1. In germline, CDR1 is MGHRA, CDR2 YSYEKL. The V segment lost 1 base and the J segment 4 bases; nucleotides outside the gene matches: 4. The CDR3 loop spans 15 amino acids. The DNA of the CDR3 is TGCGCCAGCAGCCAAGGACAGGGGGGAGTAGAGACCCAGTACTTC. As protein: CASSQGQGGVETQYF.

V usage is TRBV7-2 and J usage is TRBJ2-7, with TRBD1 matching 9 bases. This CDR3 spans 16 amino acids. V lost 1 base to trimming and J lost 0 bases; unmatched junction nucleotides: 4. Germline CDR1 and CDR2: SGHTA and FQGNSA. CDR3 DNA sequence: TGTGCCAGCAGCTTAGTCGGGACAGGGATCTCCTACGAGCAGTACTTC. The encoded protein is CASSLVGTGISYEQYF.